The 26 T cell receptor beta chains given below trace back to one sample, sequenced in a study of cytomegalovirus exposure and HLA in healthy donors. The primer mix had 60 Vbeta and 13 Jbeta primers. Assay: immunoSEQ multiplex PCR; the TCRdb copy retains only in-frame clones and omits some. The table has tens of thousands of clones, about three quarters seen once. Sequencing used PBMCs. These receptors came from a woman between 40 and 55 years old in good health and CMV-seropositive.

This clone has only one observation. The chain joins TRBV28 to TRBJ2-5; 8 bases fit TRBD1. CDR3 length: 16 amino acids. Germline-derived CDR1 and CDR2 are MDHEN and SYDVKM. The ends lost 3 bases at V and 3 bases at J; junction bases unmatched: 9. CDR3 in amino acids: CASSFFSGQVKETQYF. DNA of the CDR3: TGTGCCAGCAGTTTTTTCTCGGGACAGGTTAAAGAGACCCAGTACTTC.

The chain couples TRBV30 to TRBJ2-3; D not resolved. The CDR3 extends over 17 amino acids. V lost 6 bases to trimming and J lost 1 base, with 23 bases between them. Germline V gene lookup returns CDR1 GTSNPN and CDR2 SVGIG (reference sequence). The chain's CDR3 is CACRNRDSPGGTDTQYF. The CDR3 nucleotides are TGTGCCTGTCGAAACCGAGACTCCCCCGGTGGCACAGATACGCAGTATTTT. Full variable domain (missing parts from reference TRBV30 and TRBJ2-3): SQTIHQWPATLVQPVGSPLSLECTVEGTSNPNLYWYRQAAGRGLQLLFYSVGIGQISSEVPQNLSASRPQDRQFILSSKKLLLSDSGFYLCACRNRDSPGGTDTQYFGPGTRLTVL.

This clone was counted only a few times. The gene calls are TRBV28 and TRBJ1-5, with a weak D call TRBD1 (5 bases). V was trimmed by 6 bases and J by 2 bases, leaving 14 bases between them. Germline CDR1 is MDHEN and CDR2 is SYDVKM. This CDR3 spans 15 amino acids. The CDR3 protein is CASSLTQGGNQPQHF. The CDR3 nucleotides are TGTGCCAGCAGCCTAACTCAGGGTGGCAATCAGCCCCAGCATTTT.

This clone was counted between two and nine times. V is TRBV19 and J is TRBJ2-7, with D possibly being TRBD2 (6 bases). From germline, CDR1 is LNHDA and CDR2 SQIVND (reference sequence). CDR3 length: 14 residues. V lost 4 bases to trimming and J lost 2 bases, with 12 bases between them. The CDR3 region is CASSRSSGAYEQYF. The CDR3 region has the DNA TGTGCCAGTAGTAGGAGTAGCGGAGCCTACGAGCAGTACTTC.

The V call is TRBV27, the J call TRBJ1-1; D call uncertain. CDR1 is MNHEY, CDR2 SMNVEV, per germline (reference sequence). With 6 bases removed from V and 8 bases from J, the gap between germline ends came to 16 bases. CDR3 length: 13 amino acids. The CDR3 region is CASRNPPQPEAFF. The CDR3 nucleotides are TGTGCCAGCAGAAACCCTCCACAGCCCGAAGCTTTCTTT.

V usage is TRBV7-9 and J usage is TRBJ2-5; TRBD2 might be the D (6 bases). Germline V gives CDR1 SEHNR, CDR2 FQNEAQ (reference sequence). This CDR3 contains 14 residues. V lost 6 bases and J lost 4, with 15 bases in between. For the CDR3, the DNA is TGTGCCAGCAGTTTTGACGGGACTTCAGAGACCCAGTACTTC. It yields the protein CASSFDGTSETQYF.

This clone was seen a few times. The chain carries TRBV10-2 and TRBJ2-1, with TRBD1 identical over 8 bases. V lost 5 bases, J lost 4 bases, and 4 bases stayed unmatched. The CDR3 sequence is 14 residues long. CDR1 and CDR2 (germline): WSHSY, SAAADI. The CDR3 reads CASSITGGYNEQFF. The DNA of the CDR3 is TGCGCCAGCAGTATAACAGGGGGTTACAATGAGCAGTTCTTC.

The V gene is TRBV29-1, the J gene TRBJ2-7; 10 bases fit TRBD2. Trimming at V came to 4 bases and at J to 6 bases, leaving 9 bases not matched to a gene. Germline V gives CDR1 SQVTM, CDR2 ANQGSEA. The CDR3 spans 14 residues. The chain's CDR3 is CSVAGSGRASEQYF. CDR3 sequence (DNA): TGCAGCGTTGCGGGGAGCGGGAGGGCCAGCGAGCAGTACTTC.

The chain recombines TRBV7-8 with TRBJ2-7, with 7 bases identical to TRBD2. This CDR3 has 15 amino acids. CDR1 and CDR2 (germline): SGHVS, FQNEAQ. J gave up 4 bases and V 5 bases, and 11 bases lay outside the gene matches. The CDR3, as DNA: TGTGCCAGCAGCCCTGTAGCGGGCGTCGGGTACGAGCAGTACTTC. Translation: CASSPVAGVGYEQYF.

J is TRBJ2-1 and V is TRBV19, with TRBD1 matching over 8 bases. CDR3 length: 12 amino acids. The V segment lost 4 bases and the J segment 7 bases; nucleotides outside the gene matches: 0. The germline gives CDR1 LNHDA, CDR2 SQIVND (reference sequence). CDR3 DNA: TGTGCCAGTAGTAGGACAGGGAATGAGCAGTTCTTC. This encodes CASSRTGNEQFF.

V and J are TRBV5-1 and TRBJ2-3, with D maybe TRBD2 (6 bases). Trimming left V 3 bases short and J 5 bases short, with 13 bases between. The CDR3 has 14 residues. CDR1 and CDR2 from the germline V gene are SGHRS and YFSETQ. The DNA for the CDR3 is TGCGCCAGCAGCTGGGGACTTTCTGAAGATACGCAGTATTTT. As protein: CASSWGLSEDTQYF.

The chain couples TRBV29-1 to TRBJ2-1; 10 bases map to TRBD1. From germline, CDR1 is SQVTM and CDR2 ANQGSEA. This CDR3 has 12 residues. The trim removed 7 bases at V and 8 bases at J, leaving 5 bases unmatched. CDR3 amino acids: CSAGQGGDEQFF. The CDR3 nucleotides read TGCAGCGCCGGACAGGGGGGCGATGAGCAGTTCTTC.

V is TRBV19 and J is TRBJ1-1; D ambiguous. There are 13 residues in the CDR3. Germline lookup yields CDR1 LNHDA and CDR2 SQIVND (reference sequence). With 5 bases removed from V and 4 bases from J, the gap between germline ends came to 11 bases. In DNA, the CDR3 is TGTGCCAGTAGTTCCGGGTGGAGCACTGAAGCTTTCTTT. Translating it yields CASSSGWSTEAFF.

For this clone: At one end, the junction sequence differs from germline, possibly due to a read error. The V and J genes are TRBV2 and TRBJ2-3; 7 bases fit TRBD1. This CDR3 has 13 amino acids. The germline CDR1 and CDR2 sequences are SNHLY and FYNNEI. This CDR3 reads CAIPGQSIDTQYF. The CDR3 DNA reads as TGTGCCATCCCGGGACAGAGCATAGATACGCAGTATTTT.

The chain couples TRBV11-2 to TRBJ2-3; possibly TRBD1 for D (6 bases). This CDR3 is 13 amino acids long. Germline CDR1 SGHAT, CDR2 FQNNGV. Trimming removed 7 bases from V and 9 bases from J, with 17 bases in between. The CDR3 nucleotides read TGTGCCAGCACCCTGGGGGCTAGAGGAACGCAGTATTTT. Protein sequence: CASTLGARGTQYF.

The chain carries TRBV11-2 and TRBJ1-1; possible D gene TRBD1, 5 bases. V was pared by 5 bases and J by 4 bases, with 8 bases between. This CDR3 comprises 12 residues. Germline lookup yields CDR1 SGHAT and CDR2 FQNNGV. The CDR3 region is CASSPQGTEAFF. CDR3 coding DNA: TGTGCCAGCAGCCCTCAGGGCACTGAAGCTTTCTTT.

The CDR3 is CASRSEAACYEQFF. The CDR3 nucleotides are TGTGCCAGCAGGAGCGAAGCGGCCTGCTATGAGCAGTTCTTC. The gene calls are TRBV11-3 and TRBJ2-1; D may be TRBD2 (5 bases). Per the germline V gene, CDR1 is SGHNT and CDR2 is YENEEA. The CDR3 consists of 14 residues. The V and J ends lost 6 bases and 8 bases respectively, with 17 bases between them. Using reference TRBV11-3 and TRBJ2-1 for the parts outside the CDR3, the full variable domain is EAGVVQSPRYKIIEKKQPVAFWCNPISGHNTLYWYLQNLGQGPELLIRYENEEAVDDSQLPKDRFSAERLKGVDSTLKIQPAELGDSAVYLCASRSEAACYEQFFGPGTRLTVL.

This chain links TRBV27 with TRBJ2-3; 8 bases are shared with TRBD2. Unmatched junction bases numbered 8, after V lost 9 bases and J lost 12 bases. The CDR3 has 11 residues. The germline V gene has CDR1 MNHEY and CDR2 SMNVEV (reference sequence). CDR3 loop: CASMWGLVQYF. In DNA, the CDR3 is TGTGCCAGTATGTGGGGACTAGTACAGTATTTT.

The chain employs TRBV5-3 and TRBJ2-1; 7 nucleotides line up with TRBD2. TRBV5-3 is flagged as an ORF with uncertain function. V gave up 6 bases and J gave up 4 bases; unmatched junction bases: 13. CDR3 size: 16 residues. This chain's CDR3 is CARTDSTGLRYNEQFF. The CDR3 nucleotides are TGTGCCAGAACCGACTCTACGGGACTAAGGTACAATGAGCAGTTCTTC.

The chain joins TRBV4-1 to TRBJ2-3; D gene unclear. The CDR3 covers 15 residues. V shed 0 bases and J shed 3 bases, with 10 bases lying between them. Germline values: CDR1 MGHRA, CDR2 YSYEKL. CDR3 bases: TGCGCCAGCAGCCAAGAGCTTAGAGAAACAGATACGCAGTATTTT. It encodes CASSQELRETDTQYF.

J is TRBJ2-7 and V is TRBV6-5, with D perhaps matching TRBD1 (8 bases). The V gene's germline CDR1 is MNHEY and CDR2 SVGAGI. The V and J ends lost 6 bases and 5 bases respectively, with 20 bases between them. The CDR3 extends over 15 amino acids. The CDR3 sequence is CASSPTRTGRDEQYF. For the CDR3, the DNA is TGTGCCAGCAGCCCCACTCGGACAGGGAGGGACGAGCAGTACTTC.

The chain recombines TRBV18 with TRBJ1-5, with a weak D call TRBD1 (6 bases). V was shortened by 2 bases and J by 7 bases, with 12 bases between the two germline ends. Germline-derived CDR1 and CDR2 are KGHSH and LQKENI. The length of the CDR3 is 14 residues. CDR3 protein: CASSPGAGEQPQHF. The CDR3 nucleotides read TGTGCCAGCTCACCAGGGGCAGGGGAACAGCCCCAGCATTTT.

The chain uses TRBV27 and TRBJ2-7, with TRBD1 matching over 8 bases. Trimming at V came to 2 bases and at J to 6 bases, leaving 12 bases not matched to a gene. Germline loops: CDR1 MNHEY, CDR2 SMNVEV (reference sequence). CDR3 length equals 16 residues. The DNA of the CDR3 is TGTGCCAGCAGTTTAGATTTCGGGACAGGAGGATCCGAGCAGTACTTC. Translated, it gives CASSLDFGTGGSEQYF.

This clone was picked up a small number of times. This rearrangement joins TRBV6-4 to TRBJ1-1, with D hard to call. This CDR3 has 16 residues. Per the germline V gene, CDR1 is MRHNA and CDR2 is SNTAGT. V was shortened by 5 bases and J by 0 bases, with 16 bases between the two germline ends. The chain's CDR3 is CASSYLLEALNTEAFF. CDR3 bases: TGTGCCAGCAGTTACCTCTTGGAGGCCCTGAACACTGAAGCTTTCTTT.

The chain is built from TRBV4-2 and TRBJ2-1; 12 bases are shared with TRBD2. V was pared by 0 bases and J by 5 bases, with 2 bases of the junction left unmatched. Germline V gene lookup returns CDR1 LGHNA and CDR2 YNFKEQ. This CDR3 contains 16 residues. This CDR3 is CASSQEASGRDNEQFF. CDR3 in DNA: TGTGCCAGCAGCCAAGAGGCTAGCGGGAGGGACAATGAGCAGTTCTTC.

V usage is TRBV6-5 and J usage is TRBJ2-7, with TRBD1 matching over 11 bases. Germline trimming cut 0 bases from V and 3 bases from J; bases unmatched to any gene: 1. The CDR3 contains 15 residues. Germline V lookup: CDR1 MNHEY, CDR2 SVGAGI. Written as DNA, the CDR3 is TGTGCCAGCAGTTACTCCGGGACAGGGGGCTACGAGCAGTACTTC. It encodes CASSYSGTGGYEQYF.